The clone carrying this T cell receptor (beta chain) was observed a few times. These data are taken from a study of T cells after yellow fever vaccination. The TCR cDNA carried a universal primer site and UMIs from 5'RACE template switching. TCRdb ran MiXCR on the 5' RACE reads and lists one entry per CDR3 protein. The sample consists of around 310,000 distinct CDR3 sequences, about 9.5% of them appearing once. V gave up 9 bases and J gave up 1 base, with 11 bases separating them. Germline loops: CDR1 LNHDA, CDR2 SQIVND (reference sequence). The CDR3 runs to 13 residues. The starting material was PBMCs, obtained on the day of the first yellow fever vaccination. This chain connects TRBV19 to TRBJ2-3; D is possibly TRBD2 (7 bases). This TCR was sampled from a young man who received the YFV17D yellow fever vaccine. The CDR3 loop is CASGGRGTDTQYF. CDR3 nucleotide sequence: TGTGCCAGCGGGGGGCGGGGCACAGATACGCAGTATTTT. The full variable domain, with the rest looked up from reference TRBV19 and TRBJ2-3, is DGGITQSPKYLFRKEGQNVTLSCEQNLNHDAMYWYRQDPGQGLRLIYYSQIVNDFQKGDIAEGYSVSREKKESFPLTVTSAQKNPTAFYLCASGGRGTDTQYFGPGTRLTVL.